This TCR beta chain was found in a study of blood T cell repertoires in COVID-19. Study details: The United States, Italy and Spain were the sources of the acute and convalescent COVID-19 samples. Sample material is recorded as cDNA or gDNA derived from T cells, B-cell-depleted T cells, or PBMCs.

Source study methods: Estimates of nucleated cell counts were drawn from the amplification of reference gene primers. Measured with immunoSEQ multiplex PCR; TCRdb has only the in-frame clones, and not every one. For V, J and clone size, that table is used; D and trimming come from the DNA. This table has approximately 130,000 clones, roughly four fifths appearing once. Trimming pared 4 bases from V and 3 bases from J, leaving 12 bases between. This CDR3 contains 14 residues. Looked up from germline, CDR1 is SEHNR and CDR2 is FQNEAQ (reference sequence). The chain employs TRBV7-9 and TRBJ1-1, with D possibly TRBD1 on 6 matching bases. Sequencing was done on a sample of peripheral blood. The clonotype comes from a man between 35 and 55 years old with active or convalescent COVID-19. As DNA, the CDR3 is TGTGCCAGCAGCTCCGGGACACCGGACACTGAAGCTTTCTTT. This codes for CASSSGTPDTEAFF.